The subject of this entry is one T cell receptor beta chain. This specimen comes from a study of radiotherapy plus CTLA-4 blockade in lung cancer. Sequencing was performed with immunoSEQ multiplex PCR; in TCRdb, only in-frame clones are kept and a portion is missing. The table records 65,000 to 95,000 clones, about 87% of them present only once. Germline V lookup: CDR1 LNHDA, CDR2 SQIVND (reference sequence). The ends lost 1 base at V and 4 bases at J; junction bases unmatched: 1. This CDR3 contains 15 residues. The sample was peripheral blood, taken from a patient treated with radiotherapy plus ipilimumab. The V and J genes are TRBV19 and TRBJ2-6, with 7 bases aligning to TRBD1. This receptor was obtained from a human donor with non-small cell lung cancer who had stable disease on radiotherapy plus ipilimumab. CDR3 nucleotides: TGTGCCAGTAGTATAGGGACAGGCGGGGCCAACGTCCTGACTTTC. As protein: CASSIGTGGANVLTF.